Listed here are 16 T cell receptor beta chains from one sample, sequenced in a study of blood T cell repertoires in COVID-19. Some clones are missing from TCRdb's copy, which holds only in-frame ones; the method was immunoSEQ multiplex PCR. This repertoire shows hundreds of thousands of clones, roughly 91% found once; its top ten account for around 8%. The specimen sequenced was peripheral blood. Receptors originate from a woman aged 45-65 years with COVID-19, enrolled during active disease.

The CDR3 DNA sequence: TGCGCCAGCAGCCTCCGGGACACCTCCTACGAGCAGTACTTC. Its protein is CASSLRDTSYEQYF. The V and J genes are TRBV5-1 and TRBJ2-7; the D gene is possibly TRBD1 (6 bases). Germline-derived CDR1 and CDR2 are SGHRS and YFSETQ. CDR3 length equals 14 residues. Between the trimmed V and J ends, which lost 4 bases and 0 bases, there was a span of 11 bases.

V gene TRBV4-1 combines with J gene TRBJ2-1; 8 nucleotides line up with TRBD1. CDR1 and CDR2 from the germline V gene are MGHRA and YSYEKL. V trimming: 1 base; J trimming: 4 bases; junction bases outside the gene matches: 6. The CDR3 is made up of 16 amino acids. The CDR3 nucleotides read TGCGCCAGCAGCCAAGTTGGACAGGGTGGGTACAATGAGCAGTTCTTC. Its translation is CASSQVGQGGYNEQFF.

The chain uses TRBV13 and TRBJ2-2; D possibly corresponds to TRBD2 (6 bases). This CDR3 contains 16 residues. The V and J ends lost 4 bases and 2 bases respectively, with 14 bases between them. Germline V gene data show CDR1 as PRHDT and CDR2 as FYEKMQ (reference sequence). The CDR3 nucleotides are TGTGCCAGCAGCTCCGGAGGGCTTTATAACACCGGGGAGCTGTTTTTT. Protein product: CASSSGGLYNTGELFF.

The CDR3 loop is CASSPRGVTEAFF. In DNA, the CDR3 is TGTGCCAGTAGCCCCAGGGGGGTGACTGAAGCTTTCTTT. The chain links TRBV19 to TRBJ1-1; the match to TRBD1 covers 7 bases. The trim removed 6 bases at V and 5 bases at J, leaving 6 bases unmatched. Germline CDR1 and CDR2: LNHDA and SQIVND (reference sequence). The CDR3 consists of 13 residues. Full variable domain (remainder filled in from reference TRBV19 and TRBJ1-1): DGGITQSPKYLFRKEGQNVTLSCEQNLNHDAMYWYRQDPGQGLRLIYYSQIVNDFQKGDIAEGYSVSREKKESFPLTVTSAQKNPTAFYLCASSPRGVTEAFFGQGTRLTVV.

The V and J genes are TRBV25-1 and TRBJ1-2; TRBD1 might be the D (5 bases). CDR3 length: 14 amino acids. Per germline, CDR1 MGHDK and CDR2 SYGVNS. The V gene lost 6 bases and the J gene lost 5 bases, with 16 bases spanning the gap. The CDR3 DNA sequence: TGTGCCAGCAGCCCTTTCGGCAGGGATTATGGCTACACCTTC. It yields the protein CASSPFGRDYGYTF.

On this clone itself: This specimen includes other DNA sequences encoding the same CDR3. The V gene is TRBV12-3 or TRBV12-4, the J gene TRBJ1-5; D is undetermined. V was pared by 4 bases and J by 4 bases, with 8 bases between. This CDR3 contains 13 residues. CDR3 sequence: CASSSGRNQPQHF. The CDR3 DNA reads as TGTGCCAGCAGTTCTGGCCGTAATCAGCCCCAGCATTTT.

V gene TRBV7-6 combines with J gene TRBJ1-2; 11 bases map to TRBD1. This CDR3 contains 16 residues. J was trimmed by 5 bases and V by 1 base; bases with no gene match: 6. The germline V gene has CDR1 SGHVS and CDR2 FNYEAQ. The CDR3 DNA follows: TGTGCCAGCAGCTTAGTGGGACAGGGGGGAGAGTATGGCTACACCTTC. Translated, it gives CASSLVGQGGEYGYTF. The entire variable domain, with the rest obtained from reference TRBV7-6 and TRBJ1-2, is as follows: GAGVSQSPRYKVTKRGQDVALRCDPISGHVSLYWYRQALGQGPEFLTYFNYEAQQDKSGLPNDRFSAERPEGSISTLTIQRTEQRDSAMYRCASSLVGQGGEYGYTFGSGTRLTVV.

This sequence joins TRBV7-9 and TRBJ1-2; 12 nucleotides align to TRBD1. The CDR3 is 16 amino acids. The trim removed 5 bases at V and 5 bases at J, leaving 9 bases unmatched. Germline V lookup: CDR1 SEHNR, CDR2 FQNEAQ (reference sequence). The CDR3 loop is CASSRGTGGRSYGYTF. Here the CDR3 DNA reads TGTGCCAGCAGCCGCGGGACAGGGGGCCGGTCGTATGGCTACACCTTC.

This rearrangement joins TRBV6-5 to TRBJ1-2, with 7 bases identical to TRBD1. Germline V gene sequence: CDR1 MNHEY, CDR2 SVGAGI. CDR3 length: 13 residues. The V and J ends lost 5 bases and 5 bases, in that order; junction bases with no gene match: 5. The CDR3 protein is CASSTTGVYGYTF. The CDR3 nucleotides are TGTGCCAGCAGTACCACAGGGGTATATGGCTACACCTTC.

The V call is TRBV11-2, the J call TRBJ2-7, with TRBD2 matching over 11 bases. The germline V gene encodes CDR1 SGHAT and CDR2 FQNNGV. J lost 3 bases, V lost 0 bases, and 1 base had no gene match. The CDR3 length is 15 residues. The CDR3 DNA is TGTGCCAGCAGCTTAGAGGGGACTAGCGGCTACGAGCAGTACTTC. Translated, it gives CASSLEGTSGYEQYF.

The count of this clone is one. V usage is TRBV3-1 (or the pseudogene TRBV3-2) and J usage is TRBJ2-3; 14 positions match TRBD2. With V trimmed by 4 bases and J by 3 bases, 6 bases remained unmatched. The CDR3 has 17 residues. Germline V gene data show CDR1 as LGHDT and CDR2 as YNNKEL (reference sequence). CDR3 region: CASSPGLAGGSTDTQYF. The CDR3 nucleotides read TGTGCCAGCAGCCCCGGACTAGCGGGGGGTTCGACAGATACGCAGTATTTT.

The chain combines TRBV23-1 with TRBJ1-3, with a tentative D call TRBD1 (5 bases). Being an ORF, TRBV23-1 has a function that is uncertain. V lost 0 bases and J 1 base, leaving 10 bases between the germline ends. The CDR3 has 16 amino acids. For the CDR3, the DNA is TGCGCCAGCAGTCAATCATGGAGGGGATCTGGAAACACCATATATTTT. Amino acids: CASSQSWRGSGNTIYF.

This rearrangement joins TRBV7-2 to TRBJ1-1; D not certain. V gave up 1 base and J gave up 6 bases, with 9 bases separating them. Per germline, CDR1 SGHTA and CDR2 FQGNSA. The CDR3 consists of 13 residues. CDR3 bases: TGTGCCAGCAGCTTAGGCGGGTCGGCTGAAGCTTTCTTT. Residues: CASSLGGSAEAFF.

The gene calls are TRBV2 and TRBJ1-5; 7 bases are a match to TRBD1. V trimming: 9 bases; J trimming: 5 bases; junction bases outside the gene matches: 7. CDR3 length: 13 residues. CDR1 SNHLY and CDR2 FYNNEI come from the germline V gene. CDR3 DNA: TGTGCCAGTGACTCAGGGGGGCATCAGCCCCAGCATTTT. This codes for CASDSGGHQPQHF.

The V call is TRBV12-5, the J call TRBJ1-3; no firm D call. The CDR3 has 15 residues. Per germline, CDR1 LGHNT and CDR2 FRNRAP. V was cut by 0 bases and J by 7 bases, with 13 bases left in between. CDR3 amino acids: CASGLVMGPANTIYF. The DNA for the CDR3 is TGTGCTAGTGGTTTGGTAATGGGCCCCGCGAACACCATATATTTT.

The V call is TRBV12-5, the J call TRBJ1-2, with D possibly matching TRBD1 (6 bases). V shed 0 bases and J shed 3 bases, with 17 bases lying between them. The CDR3 has 17 residues. Germline loops: CDR1 LGHNT, CDR2 FRNRAP. CDR3: CASGLVLGQGSDYGYTF. CDR3 DNA sequence: TGTGCTAGTGGTTTGGTTCTAGGCCAGGGGTCTGACTATGGCTACACCTTC.